The clone carrying this TCR beta chain was observed once. The sample originates from a study of technical replicates of blood from a handful of donors. V lost 4 bases, J lost 5 bases, and 9 bases stayed unmatched. Germline values: CDR1 MNHNS, CDR2 SASEGT. The CDR3 runs to 16 residues. The method was immunoSEQ multiplex PCR; TCRdb's version includes in-frame clones alone and lacks a portion of them. The repertoire includes 65,000 to 95,000 clones, 95% to 97% of them detected once, and 0.18% sits in the top ten. The material sequenced was T cells isolated from PBMCs. The clonotype comes from a human donor in good health. The chain is built from TRBV6-1 and TRBJ1-5, with TRBD1 matching over 9 bases. The CDR3 DNA is TGTGCCAGCAGTGCCTGGGGACAGGGAATCGATCAGCCCCAGCATTTT. This codes for CASSAWGQGIDQPQHF.